These T cell receptor beta chains were read from a single sample in a study of CD8+CD57+ T cells in acquired aplastic anemia. In TCRdb, the reads were re-called with MiXCR into one record per CDR3 protein. The sample lists around 430,000 distinct CDR3 sequences, around 30% seen once, with 0.82% in the top ten. Material for sequencing was sorted CD4+, CD8+, or CD8+CD57+ T cells (not recorded which) from PBMCs. These TCRs come from a human donor with aplastic anemia. The conserved cysteine and the conserved F or W are not part of the CDR3 here. The order of the fields is J gene, V gene, D gene, CDR3 protein. A D gene is named only where the DNA matches it firmly.

TRBJ1-6 | TRBV2 | NA | ASSGWVGSPLH
TRBJ1-5 | TRBV20-1 | NA | SALVQH
TRBJ2-7 | TRBV20-1 | NA | SARRAGTYEQY
TRBJ1-1 | TRBV6-2/TRBV6-3 | NA | ASSYVLMVRNTEAF
TRBJ1-2 | TRBV5-6 | TRBD1 | ASRGQSANYGYT
TRBJ1-5 | TRBV10-3 | NA | AISNGSTDRTFNQPQH
TRBJ1-5 | TRBV6-1 | NA | ASSDKGSNQPQH
TRBJ1-2 | TRBV28 | TRBD1 | ATIPGQAFGYT
TRBJ2-1 | TRBV2 | NA | ASSAGLPAGEQF
TRBJ2-1 | TRBV15 | TRBD2 | ATSRDQRGAEGQF
TRBJ1-2 | TRBV29-1 | NA | SVGGGGSYGYT
TRBJ2-3 | TRBV5-4 | TRBD2 | ASSLLLAGITDTQY
TRBJ1-5 | TRBV5-8 | NA | ASSRPYSNQPQH
TRBJ1-2 | TRBV10-3 | NA | AISVRGGEDYGYT
TRBJ2-7 | TRBV6-2/TRBV6-3 | NA | AAHPCGEQY
TRBJ2-7 | TRBV19 | TRBD1 | ASSMSNIGTGAYEQY
TRBJ2-1 | TRBV29-1 | NA | GVEAENEQF
TRBJ1-5 | TRBV5-1 | NA | ASSLDPSNQPRH
TRBJ2-7 | TRBV5-4 | NA | ASSRDGRDEQY
TRBJ2-3 | TRBV5-1 | TRBD2 | ASSLRASGGTSTDTQY
TRBJ1-1 | TRBV10-3 | NA | AISQNTEAF
TRBJ1-4 | TRBV19 | NA | ARIRDRTLGGKLF
TRBJ2-7 | TRBV7-4 | NA | ASSLELVPRYGQY
TRBJ2-7 | TRBV3-1 | NA | ASSLEGVLISYEQY
TRBJ1-5 | TRBV11-2 | TRBD1 | AGQGTFCNQPQH
TRBJ1-3 | TRBV6-1 | NA | ASSERWGRTIY
TRBJ2-1 | TRBV29-1 | TRBD2 | SVYTTSGRAYNEQF
TRBJ1-4 | TRBV9 | NA | ASSTIDSGLF
TRBJ2-5 | TRBV7-6 | NA | ASSFTVGKVETQY
TRBJ1-2 | TRBV7-7 | NA | ARTIGLSGNGYT
TRBJ1-2 | TRBV7-9 | TRBD1 | ASSSRTGGEWGYT
TRBJ1-2 | TRBV29-1 | NA | SVAGTGSYGYT